The rows below give T cell receptor beta chains drawn from one sample of a study of OX40 agonist ivuxolimab in advanced cancers. Assay used: immunoSEQ multiplex PCR; TCRdb lists only in-frame clones, some missing. The sample holds 55,000 to 70,000 clones; about 85% are singletons and the top ten take about 1.2%. The sequences come from CD4+ or CD8+ T cells sorted from blood, collected in a trial of the OX40 agonist ivuxolimab. The receptors were sampled from an adult with an advanced solid tumor such as melanoma, head and neck, liver or kidney cancer. CDR3s include the opening cysteine and the closing phenylalanine or tryptophan. The order of the fields is V gene, J gene, D gene, clone size, CDR3 DNA, CDR3 protein. A D gene is named only where the DNA matches it firmly. Rows give clone size only sometimes, using once, few, many, or a class for an expanded clone.

>TRBV7-6|TRBJ1-2|TRBD1|-
TGTGCCAGCAGCGTCTCCGGGACAGGGGTTGGCTACACCTTC
CASSVSGTGVGYTF
>TRBV10-2|TRBJ1-1|-|few
TGCGCCAGCACGGTAGGGAGGGGGAACACTGAAGCTTTCTTT
CASTVGRGNTEAFF
>TRBV10-3|TRBJ1-2|-|-
TGTGCCATCAGTGAGAGGGGAGGCTACACCTTC
CAISERGGYTF
>TRBV7-3|TRBJ2-1|TRBD1|-
TGTGCCAGCAGCTCGGCTACAGGGGATGAGCAGTTCTTC
CASSSATGDEQFF
>TRBV9|TRBJ1-6|TRBD1|-
TGTGCCAGCAGATACAGGGGAGATTCACCCCTCCACTTT
CASRYRGDSPLHF
>TRBV18|TRBJ1-5|-|-
TGTGCCAGCTCACCATCCGTCAATCAGCCCCAGCATTTT
CASSPSVNQPQHF
>TRBV5-5|TRBJ1-6|-|-
TGTGCCAGCAGCACCTATAATTCACCCCTCCACTTT
CASSTYNSPLHF
>TRBV6-1|TRBJ1-3|-|-
TGTGCCAGCAGTGGAGGGGTTTCCGGAAACACCATATATTTT
CASSGGVSGNTIYF
>TRBV6-1|TRBJ1-4|-|-
TGTGCCAGCAGTGAGGCCCGCCGGGACCAAAGTGGGGGTAATGAAAAACTGTTTTTT
CASSEARRDQSGGNEKLFF
>TRBV15|TRBJ1-2|TRBD1|-
TGTGCCACCAGCAGGCTGGGGACAGGGAAATACTATGGCTACACCTTC
CATSRLGTGKYYGYTF
>TRBV12-5|TRBJ2-7|-|-
TGTGCTAGTGGTTTGGTACCAGAGTCCTACGAGCAGTACTTC
CASGLVPESYEQYF
>TRBV7-2|TRBJ2-5|-|once
TGTGCCAGCAGCCGGGGGCCCAGCGGACAGACCCAGTACTTC
CASSRGPSGQTQYF
>TRBV5-1|TRBJ1-2|-|-
TGCGCCAGCAGCTTTCGGGGCGCGGACTATGGCTACACCTTC
CASSFRGADYGYTF
>TRBV5-1|TRBJ2-3|TRBD2|-
TGCGCCAGCAGCTTGGGGGCCAGGGAGGGGACAGATACGCAGTATTTT
CASSLGAREGTDTQYF
>TRBV7-8|TRBJ1-5|TRBD1|-
TGTGCCAGCAGCTTAAAGTCACCAATACAGGGGAGAGGGTGGCCCCAGCATTTT
CASSLKSPIQGRGWPQHF
>TRBV25-1|TRBJ2-7|TRBD2|-
TGTGCCAGCAGTGAACCGTTGGCTAGCGGGGGTTCCTACGAGCAGTACTTC
CASSEPLASGGSYEQYF
>TRBV30|TRBJ2-5|TRBD1|-
TGTGCCTCTACCGGGACAGGGGGCCAAGAGACCCAGTACTTC
CASTGTGGQETQYF
>TRBV18|TRBJ1-3|-|-
TGTGCCAGCTCACCAAGGGTTTCGGGAAACACCATATATTTT
CASSPRVSGNTIYF
>TRBV25-1|TRBJ2-7|-|once
TGTGCCAGCAGAAGGAGCATCAGGGCCGAGCAGTACTTC
CASRRSIRAEQYF
>TRBV6-5|TRBJ2-7|-|-
TGTGCCAGCAGTTACGGTCGGCAGGTTAGCTCCTACGAGCAGTACTTC
CASSYGRQVSSYEQYF
>TRBV2|TRBJ1-5|TRBD1|-
TGTGCCAGCAGTCAGGGGGCGGTTCAACGTCAGCCCCAGCATTTT
CASSQGAVQRQPQHF
>TRBV7-9|TRBJ2-2|-|-
TGTGCCAGCAGCGATACTAACACCGGGGAGCTGTTTTTT
CASSDTNTGELFF